This TCR beta chain comes out of a study of spatial heterogeneity in lung cancer. A single record per CDR3 protein comes from TCRdb applying MiXCR to the 5' RACE reads. Of tens of thousands of distinct CDR3 sequences in the sample, roughly 4.2% were seen once. Specified time point: sample taken at primary tumor resection. Trimming cost V 1 base and J 0 bases, with 9 bases left between them. Germline CDR1 reads MDHEN; CDR2 reads SYDVKM. There are 16 residues in the CDR3. This clonotype was seen many times. This material consisted of PBMCs, taken at surgery. The clonotype was recovered from a male donor with early-stage non-small cell lung cancer. The chain is built from TRBV28 and TRBJ2-2; D unresolved. The CDR3 region has the DNA TGTGCCAGCAGTTTATTGGCAAGGGCGAACACCGGGGAGCTGTTTTTT. Its protein is CASSLLARANTGELFF.